The 5 T cell receptor beta chains listed next were all sequenced from one sample in a study of cytomegalovirus exposure and HLA in healthy donors. 60 Vbeta and 13 Jbeta primers were used in PCR. Sequencing was performed with immunoSEQ multiplex PCR; in TCRdb, only in-frame clones are kept and a portion is missing. This table has 15,000 to 20,000 clones, around 75% appearing once. The source material was PBMCs. These receptor sequences come from a man aged 18 to 30 in good health and CMV-seronegative.

The chain combines TRBV2 with TRBJ1-5; D not resolved. Trimming took 5 bases from V and 2 from J, leaving 7 bases between them. CDR1 and CDR2 (germline): SNHLY, FYNNEI. The CDR3 runs to 13 residues. This CDR3 is CASSSEGNQPQHF. Here the CDR3 DNA reads TGTGCCAGCAGTTCGGAGGGCAATCAGCCCCAGCATTTT.

The chain carries TRBV5-6 and TRBJ2-7; TRBD1 matches 9 bases. Per the germline V gene, CDR1 is SGHDT and CDR2 is YYEEEE. The CDR3 is 15 amino acids. V trimming: 0 bases; J trimming: 1 base; junction bases outside the gene matches: 2. This CDR3 reads CASSLVGQGSYEQYF. The CDR3 DNA reads as TGTGCCAGCAGCTTGGTGGGACAGGGTTCCTACGAGCAGTACTTC.

This clone was detected only a few times. This chain joins TRBV7-2 and TRBJ1-1; 9 nucleotides agree with TRBD1. The J segment lost 6 bases and the V segment lost 4 bases, leaving 9 bases of the junction unmatched. Germline CDR1 and CDR2: SGHTA and FQGNSA. CDR3 size: 15 residues. This chain's CDR3 is CASSYTGTGLAEAFF. DNA for the CDR3: TGTGCCAGCAGCTACACCGGGACAGGGCTCGCTGAAGCTTTCTTT.

V is TRBV30 and J is TRBJ1-5, with 9 bases aligning to TRBD1. The trim removed 2 bases at V and 9 bases at J, leaving 8 bases unmatched. The CDR3 is 14 amino acids. Germline lookup yields CDR1 GTSNPN and CDR2 SVGIG (reference sequence). This CDR3 is CAWSTGTGSGPQHF. CDR3 coding DNA: TGTGCCTGGAGTACCGGGACAGGGAGCGGGCCCCAGCATTTT.

The chain employs TRBV29-1 and TRBJ2-5, with 7 positions matching TRBD2. The CDR3 is made up of 12 amino acids. Germline values: CDR1 SQVTM, CDR2 ANQGSEA. V lost 5 bases and J lost 4; bases outside the gene matches: 4. The CDR3 spells CSVRTRTETQYF. CDR3 DNA: TGCAGCGTTAGGACTAGGACAGAGACCCAGTACTTC.